The clone carrying this T cell receptor beta chain was detected a few times. MiXCR, run by TCRdb on the RT-PCR reads, gives a single entry per CDR3 protein. This table holds over 150,000 distinct CDR3 sequences, approximately 28% found once. These data belong to a study of patients and donors after allogeneic stem cell transplantation. V lost 7 bases to trimming and J lost 4 bases, with 13 bases between them. The CDR3 is 13 residues long. Germline V gives CDR1 ENHRY, CDR2 SYGVKD. Sequencing used blood, either unsorted or a sorted T cell fraction (not recorded which). V usage is TRBV10-3 and J usage is TRBJ1-1; D is possibly TRBD1 (6 bases). This TCR was sampled from a human donor who was either an allogeneic HSCT recipient or a stem cell or donor lymphocyte infusion donor (not recorded which). It is not recorded whose cells these are; they may come from a transplant donor. CDR3 protein: CAITTGLGTEAFF. As DNA, the CDR3 is TGTGCCATCACTACAGGGCTGGGCACTGAAGCTTTCTTT.